The sequence of this T cell receptor beta chain was determined in a study of blood T cell repertoires in COVID-19. Study-wide background: Sites in the United States, Italy and Spain provided acute and convalescent COVID-19 samples. PBMCs, B-cell-depleted T cells, or T cells provided the cDNA or gDNA that made up the material.

As processed by the authors: For nucleated cells, counts were estimated from reference gene primer amplification. TCRdb's table, derived via immunoSEQ multiplex PCR, lists solely in-frame clones and lacks some. V, J and clone size are those of that table, while D and trimming were read from the DNA. This sample has 120,000 or so clones, with about 70% found just once. The germline gives CDR1 SEHNR, CDR2 FQNEAQ (reference sequence). The V and J ends lost 1 base and 3 bases respectively, with 9 bases between them. CDR3 size: 14 residues. Sequenced sample: peripheral blood. This rearrangement joins TRBV7-9 to TRBJ1-2, with D possibly matching TRBD1 (6 bases). The sequence was collected from a man aged 60 to 69 with acute or convalescent COVID-19. CDR3 sequence: CASSLGRGDYGYTF. The CDR3 DNA follows: TGTGCCAGCAGCTTAGGCAGGGGTGACTATGGCTACACCTTC.